This TCR beta chain derives from a study of T cell responses to AZD1222 COVID-19 vaccine. Overall study results and limits: The repertoires were collected only after the peak T cell response.

CDR1 is LGHDT and CDR2 is YNNKEL in the germline V gene (reference sequence). Trimming cost V 0 bases and J 1 base, with 15 bases left between them. The CDR3 has 17 residues. Turning to this clone: What it binds is unknown.

Produced via immunoSEQ multiplex PCR; TCRdb's table is partial and in-frame only. Among roughly 100,000 clones listed, about 88% were seen once. The receptor was isolated from an adult in good health. The chain links TRBV3-1 (or the pseudogene TRBV3-2) to TRBJ2-5, with D unclear. The sample in question was peripheral blood, obtained on day 0 of AZD1222 vaccination. CDR3: CASSQDLGSSVQETQYF. In nucleotides, the CDR3 is TGTGCCAGCAGCCAAGATTTGGGTAGTTCGGTCCAAGAGACCCAGTACTTC.